This is a list of T cell receptor beta chains from one sample in a study of CD8+ T cells in alopecia areata. Profiling relied on immunoSEQ multiplex PCR, and the TCRdb table lists in-frame clones only, not all of them. The table has more than 95,000 clones, around 63% seen once; the top ten hold around 6%. The source was CD4+ T cells sorted from blood, collected at week 4, from a patient treated with tofacitinib. The receptors were gathered from a human donor with alopecia areata. CDR3s include the opening cysteine and the closing phenylalanine or tryptophan. The D gene is left open where the match is weak. Size tells how often a clone was seen (once, few, many) or the class of an expanded clone, and some rows leave it out.

J gene,clone size,V gene,D gene,CDR3 DNA,CDR3 protein
TRBJ2-3,few,TRBV5-4,.,TGTGCCAGCAGCTTGATGGGAAATCAGGGAGATACGCAGTATTTT,CASSLMGNQGDTQYF
TRBJ2-7,few,TRBV29-1,.,TGCAGCGTTGGGCAGGGTGGGGCCTACGAGCAGTACTTC,CSVGQGGAYEQYF
TRBJ1-2,few,TRBV29-1,.,TGCAGCGTTGATAGGTTGGACGGGGGCTACACCTTC,CSVDRLDGGYTF
TRBJ2-5,.,TRBV25-1,.,TGTGCCAGCAGTCGGGTAGGACGGGAGACCCAGTACTTC,CASSRVGRETQYF
TRBJ1-1,.,TRBV6-5,TRBD1,TGTGCCAGCATCCCGCCAGGGGGTGACGGTGAAGCTTTCTTT,CASIPPGGDGEAFF
TRBJ2-3,.,TRBV7-3,TRBD1,TGTGCCAGCAGCTCACAGGGGACCTTAAGCACAGATACGCAGTATTTT,CASSSQGTLSTDTQYF
TRBJ1-2,.,TRBV29-1,.,TGCAGCGTTGGCTCAACAGCGCGGGGCTACACCTTC,CSVGSTARGYTF
TRBJ1-1,few,TRBV27,.,TGTGCCAGCAGTCGGGGCAGGGGAGGAACTGAAGCTTTCTTT,CASSRGRGGTEAFF
TRBJ1-2,.,TRBV29-1,.,TGCAGCGTCAGGGGACATTGGCGCCGCGACTTATATGGCTACACCTTC,CSVRGHWRRDLYGYTF
TRBJ2-1,.,TRBV9,TRBD2,TGTGCCAGCAGCGTGGCGGGGGGGCCCTACAATGAGCAGTTCTTC,CASSVAGGPYNEQFF
TRBJ1-3,.,TRBV30,.,TGTGCCTGGAGTGAGGCCTTCTCTGGAAACACCATATATTTT,CAWSEAFSGNTIYF
TRBJ1-2,few,TRBV29-1,.,TGCAGCGTTGAAAGTGTTAAGGGGGTAAGCGGCTACACCTTC,CSVESVKGVSGYTF
TRBJ1-1,many,TRBV19,.,TGTGCCAGTACTTGGGACGGCCGCGAAGCTTTCTTT,CASTWDGREAFF
TRBJ1-2,few,TRBV29-1,TRBD1,TGCAGCGTTGAGAGGACAGGTGGTGGCTACACCTTC,CSVERTGGGYTF
TRBJ2-5,.,TRBV27,TRBD1,TGTGCCAGCAGTTCGGACAGGGCGGGGTCTAGTGAGGACCAAGAGACCCAGTACTTC,CASSSDRAGSSEDQETQYF
TRBJ1-5,.,TRBV25-1,TRBD1,TGTGCCAGCAGTGCATCGCGACAGGGGACGAGCAATCAGCCCCAGCATTTT,CASSASRQGTSNQPQHF
TRBJ2-7,.,TRBV25-1,.,TGTGCCAGCAGTGAAAGGAGGGCCCCCTACGAGCAGTACTTC,CASSERRAPYEQYF
TRBJ1-1,few,TRBV29-1,.,TGCAGCGTAGAACGGAACACTGAAGCTTTCTTT,CSVERNTEAFF
TRBJ2-7,.,TRBV29-1,TRBD1,TGCAGCGTGGTCGGTGAGGGGGCCTCCTACGAGCAGTACTTC,CSVVGEGASYEQYF
TRBJ2-5,.,TRBV29-1,.,TGCAGCGTTGACAGGACAGTAGGTGGAGAGACCCAGTACTTC,CSVDRTVGGETQYF
TRBJ2-5,.,TRBV2,TRBD1,TGTGCCAGCAGTGAAGCACAGGGGATGGAGACCCAGTACTTC,CASSEAQGMETQYF
TRBJ2-7,.,TRBV4-1,.,TGCGCCAGCAGCCAAGTCGGCGGGAACGAGCAGTACTTC,CASSQVGGNEQYF
TRBJ1-2,once,TRBV18,.,TGTGCCAGCTCACCCAAGGGGGGGACCTATGGCTACACCTTC,CASSPKGGTYGYTF
TRBJ2-2,.,TRBV29-1,.,TGCAGCGTTGACTGGGCGAACACCGGGGAGCTGTTTTTT,CSVDWANTGELFF
TRBJ1-2,.,TRBV4-1,.,TGCGCCAGCAGCCAAAGCAGGGTCGGCTATGGCCACACCTTC,CASSQSRVGYGHTF
TRBJ2-7,.,TRBV6-5,.,TGTGCCAGCAGTTACGGGCCAAGGACCTGGGAGCAGTACTTC,CASSYGPRTWEQYF
TRBJ2-3,.,TRBV6-6,.,TGTGCCAGCAGTTACTCAGCGAGCACAGATACGCAGTATTTT,CASSYSASTDTQYF
TRBJ2-1,.,TRBV9,.,TGTGCCAGCAGCGTAGAGGAGACCCAATCAAATGAGCAGTTCTTC,CASSVEETQSNEQFF
TRBJ2-4,.,TRBV10-3,TRBD2,TGTGCCATCAGAGAGGGACTAGCGGTAAACATTCAGTACTTC,CAIREGLAVNIQYF
TRBJ2-5,.,TRBV5-4,.,TGTGCCAGCAGTACCCCCACCCAGGCCCAGTACTTC,CASSTPTQAQYF
TRBJ2-7,.,TRBV7-2,TRBD2,TGTGCCAGCAGCGCCGGGACTAGCGGATTCTACGAGCAGTACTTC,CASSAGTSGFYEQYF
TRBJ2-7,.,TRBV7-6,.,TGTGCCAGCAGCTTAAAGGAGGGGAACGAGCAGTACTTC,CASSLKEGNEQYF
TRBJ1-5,few,TRBV19,TRBD1,TGTGCCAGTTTTTCTGGACAGGGGCGGTTGAGTGGCCAGCCCCAGCATTTT,CASFSGQGRLSGQPQHF
TRBJ2-5,.,TRBV7-9,TRBD2,TGTGCCAGCACCCAGGGACTAGCGAACCAAGAGACCCAGTACTTC,CASTQGLANQETQYF
TRBJ2-3,few,TRBV7-2,TRBD2,TGTGCCAGCAGCTACACTAGCGCGGATACGCAGTATTTT,CASSYTSADTQYF
TRBJ2-5,few,TRBV19,TRBD2,TGTGCCAGTAGTGCAACTAGCGCCCAAGAGACCCAGTACTTC,CASSATSAQETQYF
TRBJ2-5,.,TRBV10-3,.,TGTGCCATCAGACGGGACCCCCTTGAGACCCAGTACTTC,CAIRRDPLETQYF
TRBJ2-7,.,TRBV7-2,.,TGTGCCAGCAGCTTCCAGGGGGGCGAGCAGTACTTC,CASSFQGGEQYF
TRBJ2-7,.,TRBV5-6,.,TGTGCCAGCAGCTTGGAGGGACATCTAGCTTCCTACGAGCAGTACTTC,CASSLEGHLASYEQYF